A single sample is the source of the 15 T cell receptor beta chains below, sequenced in a study of blood T cells in healthy people across ages. Primers used in a second PCR of roughly 6 to 11 cycles were a sample-barcoded 5' primer and a J-beta primer mix. TCRdb re-analysed the 5' RACE reads in MiXCR, keeping a single row per CDR3 protein. The sample has approximately 1,700,000 distinct CDR3 sequences; about 39% are singletons. Sequenced: blood. These receptor sequences come from a human donor in good health.

The chain employs TRBV12-5 and TRBJ2-5; perhaps TRBD1 as D (6 bases). The CDR3 is 12 residues long. Trimming took off 9 bases at V and 3 bases at J, with 11 bases between the two ends. Germline V gene lookup returns CDR1 LGHNT and CDR2 FRNRAP. The CDR3 is CASTQGKETQYF. In DNA, the CDR3 is TGTGCTAGCACCCAGGGGAAAGAGACCCAGTACTTC.

This clonotype appeared once. V is TRBV29-1 and J is TRBJ1-1, with TRBD1 matching over 8 bases. V trimming: 5 bases; J trimming: 4 bases; junction bases outside the gene matches: 6. Germline CDR1 reads SQVTM; CDR2 reads ANQGSEA. The CDR3 is made up of 13 amino acids. The CDR3 loop reads CSVSGQGGTEAFF. The CDR3 DNA reads TGCAGCGTTTCAGGACAGGGAGGCACTGAAGCTTTCTTT. Filled out from reference TRBV29-1 and TRBJ1-1, the complete variable domain reads SAVISQKPSRDICQRGTSLTIQCQVDSQVTMMFWYRQQPGQSLTLIATANQGSEATYESGFVIDKFPISRPNLTFSTLTVSNMSPEDSSIYLCSVSGQGGTEAFFGQGTRLTVV.

V is TRBV29-1 and J is TRBJ1-4, with 7 bases that match TRBD1. J lost 4 bases, V lost 4 bases, and 6 bases had no gene match. Looked up from germline, CDR1 is SQVTM and CDR2 is ANQGSEA. The CDR3 extends over 14 amino acids. CDR3 sequence (DNA): TGCAGCGTTGTCCCAGGGGGTTTTAATGAAAAACTGTTTTTT. It is translated as CSVVPGGFNEKLFF.

This clonotype was seen a single time. This chain links TRBV20-1 with TRBJ2-3; TRBD2 is a possible D gene (6 bases). The CDR3 spans 14 residues. Germline V gene sequence: CDR1 DFQATT, CDR2 SNEGSKA (reference sequence). V lost 2 bases, J lost 2 bases, and 11 bases lay in between. The CDR3 here is CSARRGALTDTQYF. CDR3 in DNA: TGCAGTGCTAGACGCGGGGCCCTCACAGATACGCAGTATTTT.

This clonotype occurred a few times. The chain uses TRBV7-3 and TRBJ2-3; the D is unclear. Trimming left V 2 bases short and J 4 bases short, with 10 bases between. The CDR3 has 14 residues. Germline CDR1 is SGHTA and CDR2 is FQGTGA. CDR3 in amino acids: CASSLGSPPDTQYF. CDR3 sequence (DNA): TGTGCCAGCAGCTTAGGGTCACCGCCAGATACGCAGTATTTT. Combining the CDR3 with reference TRBV7-3 and TRBJ2-3 gives the whole variable domain GAGVSQTPSNKVTEKGKYVELRCDPISGHTALYWYRQSLGQGPEFLIYFQGTGAADDSGLPNDRFFAVRPEGSVSTLKIQRTERGDSAVYLCASSLGSPPDTQYFGPGTRLTVL.

J is TRBJ2-3 and V is TRBV28; D may match TRBD1 or TRBD2 (5 bases each). This CDR3 has 15 amino acids. Germline assignment: CDR1 MDHEN and CDR2 SYDVKM. V lost 6 bases to trimming and J lost 4 bases, with 17 bases between them. This CDR3 is CASSYRYGGADTQYF. CDR3 nucleotide sequence: TGTGCCAGCAGCTACCGGTATGGGGGTGCAGATACGCAGTATTTT.

The chain couples TRBV12-3 or TRBV12-4 to TRBJ2-3, with D possibly matching TRBD2 (7 bases). V dropped 10 bases and J dropped 2 bases, with 22 bases sitting between them. This CDR3 is 16 amino acids long. The CDR3 region has the DNA TGTGCCACCCTAAGAGGCACGGGGGGCCTCACAGATACGCAGTATTTT. Translation gives CATLRGTGGLTDTQYF.

This sequence joins TRBV12-3 or TRBV12-4 and TRBJ2-4; D is possibly TRBD1 or TRBD2 (6 bases each). Deletions cut 1 base from V and 7 bases from J, with 14 bases between. The CDR3 has 15 residues. The CDR3 region has the DNA TGTGCCAGCAGTTTAGGGGGTCGAGGGGGGAACATTCAGTACTTC. Residues: CASSLGGRGGNIQYF.

The chain combines TRBV5-1 with TRBJ2-1; possible D gene TRBD1, 6 bases. In germline, CDR1 is SGHRS, CDR2 YFSETQ. V gave up 0 bases and J gave up 6 bases, with 13 bases separating them. This CDR3 has 15 amino acids. This chain's CDR3 is CASSLGRRQANEQFF. CDR3 sequence (DNA): TGCGCCAGCAGCTTGGGCAGAAGACAGGCCAATGAGCAGTTCTTC.

The chain is built from TRBV11-3 and TRBJ2-4; 7 nucleotides line up with TRBD2. The J call is uncertain, as TRBJ2-5 better fits the DNA end. Germline loops: CDR1 SGHNT, CDR2 YENEEA. The CDR3 extends over 13 amino acids. The CDR3, as DNA: TGTGCCAGCACCTCGACTAGCATAGAGACCCAGTACTTC. Its protein product is CASTSTSIETQYF.

V usage is TRBV7-8 and J usage is TRBJ2-5; D perhaps matches TRBD1 (6 bases). From germline, CDR1 is SGHVS and CDR2 FQNEAQ. Trimming pared 2 bases from V and 5 bases from J, leaving 18 bases between. The CDR3 spans 16 residues. CDR3 DNA: TGTGCCAGCAGCTTATTGACAGGCGGACCGTGGGAGACCCAGTACTTC. Amino acids: CASSLLTGGPWETQYF.

The chain couples TRBV11-3 to TRBJ2-1, with 15 bases matching TRBD2. The V gene's germline CDR1 is SGHNT and CDR2 YENEEA. V shed 5 bases, J shed 8 bases, and the junction held 7 bases outside the gene matches. This CDR3 has 16 residues. The CDR3 protein is CASSRTSGGVIHEQFF. The CDR3 DNA sequence: TGTGCCAGCAGCCGGACTAGCGGGGGGGTAATCCATGAGCAGTTCTTC.

V usage is TRBV9 and J usage is TRBJ1-2, with D unclear. The CDR3 covers 17 residues. CDR1 and CDR2 from the germline V gene are SGDLS and YYNGEE. V dropped 3 bases and J dropped 3 bases, with 21 bases sitting between them. CDR3 nucleotide sequence: TGTGCCAGCAGCGCAGCTGGAAACAAGCCTACCCACTATGGCTACACCTTC. Translation gives CASSAAGNKPTHYGYTF.

For the CDR3, the DNA is TGTGCCAGCAGGGCTAGCGGGGGCGGGGGGAATGAGCAGTTCTTC. Translated, it gives CASRASGGGGNEQFF. J is TRBJ2-1 and V is TRBV6-2 or TRBV6-3; 10 positions agree with TRBD2. CDR3 length: 15 residues. The germline V gene has CDR1 MNHEY and CDR2 SVGEGT. Trimming cost V 6 bases and J 7 bases; bases outside gene matches: 9.

J is TRBJ2-5 and V is TRBV5-1; D is perhaps TRBD1 (6 bases). The end of the DNA is better explained by TRBJ2-7, so the J call may be wrong. The CDR3 consists of 15 residues. CDR1 is SGHRS, CDR2 YFSETQ, per germline. The CDR3 region has the DNA TGCGCCAGCAGCTTGGGGAACAGGGATTCCGGCGAGCAGTACTTC. This gives the protein CASSLGNRDSGEQYF.